What follows describes a single T cell receptor beta chain. The data were obtained in a study of control samples from healthy donors and cancer patients. The table came from immunoSEQ multiplex PCR; TCRdb's copy has only in-frame clones and leaves some out. The data contain fewer than 200,000 clones, 90% to 95% of them singletons. The CDR3 extends over 15 amino acids. Germline CDR1 is MDHEN and CDR2 is SYDVKM. V lost 5 bases and J lost 9; bases outside the gene matches: 10. The V gene is TRBV28, the J gene TRBJ2-6, with 7 bases fitting TRBD1. The TCR comes from a man younger than 45 in good health. Source material: blood. CDR3 DNA sequence: TGTGCCAGCAGTCCAATCGACAGGGATGACAACGTCCTGACTTTC. It is translated as CASSPIDRDDNVLTF.